These 3 T cell receptor beta chains originate from one sample sequenced in a study of CD8+ T cells in alopecia areata. Extraction of RNA preceded its reverse transcription into cDNA, which served as the sequencing template. Using immunoSEQ multiplex PCR, the repertoire was profiled, and TCRdb retains in-frame clones only, with some absent. Among 180,000 or so clones listed, roughly 64% were seen once. Documented treatment: oral pan-JAK inhibitor, 5-10 mg twice daily. Sequencing was performed on CD4+ T cells sorted from blood, taken at week 24, from a patient treated with tofacitinib. Receptors originate from a human donor with alopecia areata.

This clone was seen a single time. The same CDR3 can be traced to other DNA sequences in this sample. This rearrangement joins TRBV29-1 to TRBJ1-5; D not resolved. Trimming removed 7 bases at V and 2 bases at J, with 9 bases between. The CDR3 runs 12 residues. Germline CDR1 is SQVTM and CDR2 is ANQGSEA. In DNA form, the CDR3 reads TGCAGCGCCTCGGAGGGCAATCAGCCCCAGCATTTT. Amino acid sequence: CSASEGNQPQHF.

The rearrangement uses TRBV5-4 and TRBJ2-7, with 7 bases lining up with TRBD1. The CDR3 sequence is 13 residues long. After removal of 4 bases from V and 3 bases from J, the junction contained 4 bases not matched to a gene. Germline V gives CDR1 SGHNT, CDR2 YYREEE (reference sequence). The CDR3 here is CASSAGQDYEQYF. In nucleotides, the CDR3 is TGTGCCAGCAGCGCCGGACAGGACTACGAGCAGTACTTC. Based on the CDR3 plus reference TRBV5-4 and TRBJ2-7, the full variable domain is ETGVTQSPTHLIKTRGQQVTLRCSSQSGHNTVSWYQQALGQGPQFIFQYYREEENGRGNFPPRFSGLQFPNYSSELNVNALELDDSALYLCASSAGQDYEQYFGPGTRLTVT.

This CDR3 is CSVGTRKETQYF. The CDR3 coding sequence is TGCAGCGTTGGGACTAGAAAAGAGACCCAGTACTTC. The chain couples TRBV29-1 to TRBJ2-5, with 7 bases identical to TRBD2. Germline V lookup: CDR1 SQVTM, CDR2 ANQGSEA. The CDR3 consists of 12 residues. Trimming took 4 bases from V and 3 from J; bases not matched to a gene: 2.